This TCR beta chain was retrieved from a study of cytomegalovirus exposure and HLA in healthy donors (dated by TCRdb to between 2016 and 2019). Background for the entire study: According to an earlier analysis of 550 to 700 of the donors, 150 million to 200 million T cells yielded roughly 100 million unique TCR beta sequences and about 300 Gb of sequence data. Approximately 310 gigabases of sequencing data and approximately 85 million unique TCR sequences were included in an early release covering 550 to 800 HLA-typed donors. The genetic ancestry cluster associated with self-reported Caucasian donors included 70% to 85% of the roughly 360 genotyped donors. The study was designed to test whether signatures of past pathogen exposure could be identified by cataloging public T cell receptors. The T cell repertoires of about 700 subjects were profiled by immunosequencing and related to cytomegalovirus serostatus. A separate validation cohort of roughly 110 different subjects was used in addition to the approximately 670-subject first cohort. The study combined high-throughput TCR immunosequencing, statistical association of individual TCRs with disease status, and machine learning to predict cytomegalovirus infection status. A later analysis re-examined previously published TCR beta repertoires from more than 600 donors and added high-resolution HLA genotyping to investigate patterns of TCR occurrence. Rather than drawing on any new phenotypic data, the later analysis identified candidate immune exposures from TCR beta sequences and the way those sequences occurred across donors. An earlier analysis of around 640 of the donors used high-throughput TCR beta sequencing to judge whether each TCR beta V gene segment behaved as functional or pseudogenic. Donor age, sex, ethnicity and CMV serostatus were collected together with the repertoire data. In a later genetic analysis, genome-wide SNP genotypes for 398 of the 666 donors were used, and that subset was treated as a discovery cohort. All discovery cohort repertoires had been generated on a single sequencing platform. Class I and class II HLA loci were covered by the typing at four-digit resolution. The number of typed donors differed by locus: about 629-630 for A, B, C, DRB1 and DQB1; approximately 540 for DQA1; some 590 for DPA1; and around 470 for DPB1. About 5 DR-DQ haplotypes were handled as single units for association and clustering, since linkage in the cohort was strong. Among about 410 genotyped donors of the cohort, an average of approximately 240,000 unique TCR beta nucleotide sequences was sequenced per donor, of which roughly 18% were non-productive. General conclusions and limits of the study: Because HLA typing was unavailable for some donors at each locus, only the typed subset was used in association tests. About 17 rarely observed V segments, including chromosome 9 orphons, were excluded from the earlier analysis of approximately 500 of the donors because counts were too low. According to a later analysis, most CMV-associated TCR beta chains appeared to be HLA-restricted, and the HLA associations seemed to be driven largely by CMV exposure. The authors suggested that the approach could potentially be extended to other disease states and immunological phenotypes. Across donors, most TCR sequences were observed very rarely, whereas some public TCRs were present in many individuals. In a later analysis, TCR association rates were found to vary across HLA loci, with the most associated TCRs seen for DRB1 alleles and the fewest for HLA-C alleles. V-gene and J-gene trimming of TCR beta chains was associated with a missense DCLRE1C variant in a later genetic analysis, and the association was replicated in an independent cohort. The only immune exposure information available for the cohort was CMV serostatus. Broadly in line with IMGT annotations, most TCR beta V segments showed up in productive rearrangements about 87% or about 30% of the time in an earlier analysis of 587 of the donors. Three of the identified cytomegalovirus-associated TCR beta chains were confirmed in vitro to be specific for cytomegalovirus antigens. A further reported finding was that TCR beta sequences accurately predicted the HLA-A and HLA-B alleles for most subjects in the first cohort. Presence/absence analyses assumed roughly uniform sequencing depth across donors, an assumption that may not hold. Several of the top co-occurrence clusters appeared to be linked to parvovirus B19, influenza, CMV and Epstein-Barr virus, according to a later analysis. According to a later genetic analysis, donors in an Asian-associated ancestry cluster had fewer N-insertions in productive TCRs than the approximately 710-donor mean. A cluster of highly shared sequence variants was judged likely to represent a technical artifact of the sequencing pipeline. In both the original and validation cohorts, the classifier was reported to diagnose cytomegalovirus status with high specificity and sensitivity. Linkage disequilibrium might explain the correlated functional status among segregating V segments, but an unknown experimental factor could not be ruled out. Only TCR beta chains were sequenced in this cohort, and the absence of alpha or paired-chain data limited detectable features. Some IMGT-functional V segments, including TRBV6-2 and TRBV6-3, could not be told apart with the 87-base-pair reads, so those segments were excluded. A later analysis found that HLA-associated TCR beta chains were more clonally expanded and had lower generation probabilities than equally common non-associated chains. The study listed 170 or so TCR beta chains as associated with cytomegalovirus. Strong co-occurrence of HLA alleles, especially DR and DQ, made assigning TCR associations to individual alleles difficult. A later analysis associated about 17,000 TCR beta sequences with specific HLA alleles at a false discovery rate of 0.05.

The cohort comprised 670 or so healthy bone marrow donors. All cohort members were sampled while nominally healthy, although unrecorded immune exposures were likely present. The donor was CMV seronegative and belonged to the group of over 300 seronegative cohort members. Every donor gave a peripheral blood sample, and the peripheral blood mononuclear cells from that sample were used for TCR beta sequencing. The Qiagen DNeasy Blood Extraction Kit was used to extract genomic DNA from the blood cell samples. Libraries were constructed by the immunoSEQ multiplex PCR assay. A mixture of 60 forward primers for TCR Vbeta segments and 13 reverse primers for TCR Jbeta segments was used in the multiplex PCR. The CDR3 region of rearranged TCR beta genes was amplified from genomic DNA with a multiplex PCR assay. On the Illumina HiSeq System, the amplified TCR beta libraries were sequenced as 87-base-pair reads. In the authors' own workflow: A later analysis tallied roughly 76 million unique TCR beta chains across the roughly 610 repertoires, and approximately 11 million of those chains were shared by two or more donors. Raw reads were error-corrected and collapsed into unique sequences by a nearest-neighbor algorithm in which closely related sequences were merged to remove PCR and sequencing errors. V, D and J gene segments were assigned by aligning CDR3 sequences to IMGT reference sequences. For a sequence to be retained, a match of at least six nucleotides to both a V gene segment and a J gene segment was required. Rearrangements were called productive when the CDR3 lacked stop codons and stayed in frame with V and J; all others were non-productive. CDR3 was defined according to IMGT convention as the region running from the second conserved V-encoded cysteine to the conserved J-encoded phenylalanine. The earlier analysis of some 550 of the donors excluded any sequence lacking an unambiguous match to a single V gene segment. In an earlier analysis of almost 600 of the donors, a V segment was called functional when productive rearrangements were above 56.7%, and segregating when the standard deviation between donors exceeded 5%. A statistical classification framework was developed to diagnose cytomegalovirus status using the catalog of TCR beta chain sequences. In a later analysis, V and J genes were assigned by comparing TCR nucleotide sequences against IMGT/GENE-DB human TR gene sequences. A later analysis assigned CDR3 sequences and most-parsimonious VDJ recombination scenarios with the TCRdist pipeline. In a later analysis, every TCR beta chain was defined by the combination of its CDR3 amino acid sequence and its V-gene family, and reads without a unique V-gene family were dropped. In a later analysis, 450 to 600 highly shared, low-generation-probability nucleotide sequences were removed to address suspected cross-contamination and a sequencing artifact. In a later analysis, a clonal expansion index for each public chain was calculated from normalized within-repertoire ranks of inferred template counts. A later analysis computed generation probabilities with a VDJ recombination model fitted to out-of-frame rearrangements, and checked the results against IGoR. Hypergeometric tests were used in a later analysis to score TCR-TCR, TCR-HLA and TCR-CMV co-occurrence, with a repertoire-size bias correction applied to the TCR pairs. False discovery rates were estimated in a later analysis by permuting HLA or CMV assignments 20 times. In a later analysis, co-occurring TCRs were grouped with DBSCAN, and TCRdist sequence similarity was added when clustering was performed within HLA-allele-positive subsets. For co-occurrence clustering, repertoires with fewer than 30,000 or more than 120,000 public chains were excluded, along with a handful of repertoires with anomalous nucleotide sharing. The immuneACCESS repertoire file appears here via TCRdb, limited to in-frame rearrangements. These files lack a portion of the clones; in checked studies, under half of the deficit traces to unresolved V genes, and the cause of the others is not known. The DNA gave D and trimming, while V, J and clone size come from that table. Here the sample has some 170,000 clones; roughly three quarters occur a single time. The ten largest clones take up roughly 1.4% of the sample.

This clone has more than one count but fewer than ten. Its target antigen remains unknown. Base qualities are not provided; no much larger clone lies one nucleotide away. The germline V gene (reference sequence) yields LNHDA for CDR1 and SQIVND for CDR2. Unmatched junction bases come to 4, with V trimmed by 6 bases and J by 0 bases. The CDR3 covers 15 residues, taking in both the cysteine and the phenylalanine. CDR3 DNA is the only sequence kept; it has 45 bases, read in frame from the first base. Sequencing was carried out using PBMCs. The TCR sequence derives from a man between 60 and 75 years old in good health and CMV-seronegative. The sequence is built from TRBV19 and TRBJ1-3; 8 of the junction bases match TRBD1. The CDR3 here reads CASRATGDSGNTIYF. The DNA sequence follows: TGTGCCAGTAGGGCGACAGGGGACTCTGGAAACACCATATATTTT. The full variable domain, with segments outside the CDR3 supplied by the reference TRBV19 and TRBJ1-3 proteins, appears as DGGITQSPKYLFRKEGQNVTLSCEQNLNHDAMYWYRQDPGQGLRLIYYSQIVNDFQKGDIAEGYSVSREKKESFPLTVTSAQKNPTAFYLCASRATGDSGNTIYFGEGSWLTVV.